The rows below give T cell receptor beta chains drawn from one sample of a study of T cell repertoires in cytomegalovirus infection. Via MiXCR, TCRdb re-called the reads, giving one row per CDR3 protein. Here the sample spans 300,000 or so distinct CDR3 sequences, around 10% being singletons. Sequencing was performed on PBMCs. The receptors come from a human donor in good health (CMV status not recorded). Some clones in this sample may be carry-over from other donors' samples. The CDR3 runs from the conserved cysteine through the conserved F or W. The D gene is left open where the match is weak. Clone size is not always given. Where it is, it says once, few, many or a class for expanded clones.

J gene | D gene | V gene | clone size | CDR3 protein | CDR3 DNA
TRBJ2-3 | - | TRBV20-1 | many | CSAKLYTDTQYF | TGCAGTGCCAAACTTTACACAGATACGCAGTATTTT
TRBJ1-1 | - | TRBV19 | many | CATREGDTEAFF | TGTGCCACCAGGGAAGGAGACACTGAAGCTTTCTTT
TRBJ1-2 | - | TRBV24-1 | many | CATSDFGQGGPYGYTF | TGTGCCACCAGTGATTTCGGGCAGGGAGGTCCGTATGGCTACACCTTC
TRBJ2-1 | - | TRBV5-4 | many | CASSPVGGSEQFF | TGTGCCAGCAGCCCCGTGGGAGGTTCTGAGCAGTTCTTC
TRBJ1-2 | - | TRBV19 | many | CASSIAPGQLYGYTF | TGTGCCAGTAGTATAGCCCCAGGACAGCTCTATGGCTACACCTTC
TRBJ2-5 | TRBD1 | TRBV24-1 | many | CATSVKGSRGIIETQYF | TGTGCCACCAGTGTAAAGGGAAGCAGGGGGATTATAGAGACCCAGTACTTC
TRBJ1-5 | - | TRBV20-1 | many | CSASGGAGVDQPQHF | TGCAGTGCCAGTGGGGGGGCCGGAGTGGATCAGCCCCAGCATTTT
TRBJ1-5 | - | TRBV19 | - | CASNGGSNQPQHF | TGTGCCAGTAACGGGGGTAGCAATCAGCCCCAGCATTTT
TRBJ2-1 | - | TRBV9 | - | CASSGVVEIGEQFF | TGTGCCAGCAGCGGGGTCGTCGAAATAGGTGAGCAGTTCTTC
TRBJ2-7 | TRBD1 | TRBV7-9 | - | CASSPTGGGEQYF | TGTGCCAGCAGTCCGACAGGGGGCGGCGAGCAGTACTTC
TRBJ2-3 | TRBD1 | TRBV5-1 | - | CASRGTASETDTQYF | TGCGCCAGCAGAGGGACAGCCTCCGAAACAGATACGCAGTATTTT
TRBJ1-2 | - | TRBV6-5 | many | CASSYAQGVVYGYTF | TGTGCCAGCAGTTACGCACAGGGTGTTGTCTATGGCTACACCTTC
TRBJ1-5 | - | TRBV28 | once | CASSLGGTRNQPQHF | TGTGCCAGCAGTTTAGGGGGAACTAGAAATCAGCCCCAGCATTTT
TRBJ2-3 | TRBD2 | TRBV20-1 | many | CSARRRSGGRTDTQYF | TGCAGTGCTAGACGTCGTAGCGGGGGGCGCACAGATACGCAGTATTTT
TRBJ2-1 | TRBD2 | TRBV7-6 | many | CASSWESSGGSYNEQFF | TGTGCCAGCAGCTGGGAAAGTAGCGGGGGCTCCTACAATGAGCAGTTCTTC
TRBJ1-1 | - | TRBV5-8 | many | CASRPPTGITNTEAFF | TGTGCCAGCAGACCCCCTACAGGGATCACTAACACTGAAGCTTTCTTT
TRBJ1-2 | - | TRBV2 | - | CASRILAYGYTF | TGTGCCAGCAGAATTCTCGCCTATGGCTACACCTTC